These T cell receptor beta chains were read from a single sample in a study of blood T cell repertoires in COVID-19. Repertoires were generated with immunoSEQ multiplex PCR, while TCRdb's copy carries only in-frame clones and drops some. The sample consists of about 250,000 clones, 75% to 85% of them appearing once. Sequences were obtained from PBMCs or T cells enriched from blood (not recorded which). All receptors come from a woman in her forties or fifties with acute COVID-19. Both conserved end residues are part of each CDR3. The order of the fields is J gene, V gene, D gene, clone size, CDR3 length, CDR3 protein, CDR3 DNA. The D gene is left open where the match is weak. Size is stated for part of the rows, as once, few or many counts, or as a class when the clone is expanded.

j_gene: TRBJ1-1; v_gene: TRBV12-5; d_gene: TRBD1; abundance: .; len: 15; CDR3aa: CASGSGTGVNTEAFF; CDR3nt: TGTGCTAGTGGTTCAGGGACAGGAGTGAACACTGAAGCTTTCTTT
j_gene: TRBJ1-3; v_gene: TRBV6-5; d_gene: TRBD1; abundance: once; len: 13; CDR3aa: CASNTGAGNTIYF; CDR3nt: TGTGCCAGCAATACAGGGGCTGGAAACACCATATATTTT
j_gene: TRBJ2-5; v_gene: TRBV13; d_gene: .; abundance: .; len: 14; CDR3aa: CASGYGSRQETQYF; CDR3nt: TGTGCCAGCGGGTACGGGAGCCGTCAAGAGACCCAGTACTTC
j_gene: TRBJ2-2; v_gene: TRBV29-1; d_gene: TRBD1; abundance: .; len: 13; CDR3aa: CSAGGQSTGELFF; CDR3nt: TGCAGCGCTGGGGGACAGAGCACCGGGGAGCTGTTTTTT
j_gene: TRBJ2-7; v_gene: TRBV5-1; d_gene: TRBD1; abundance: .; len: 14; CDR3aa: CASSPGTGDYEQYF; CDR3nt: TGCGCCAGCAGCCCCGGGACAGGGGATTACGAGCAGTACTTC
j_gene: TRBJ1-2; v_gene: TRBV19; d_gene: .; abundance: .; len: 13; CDR3aa: CASSIRGNYGYTF; CDR3nt: TGTGCCAGTAGTATCCGGGGGAACTATGGCTACACCTTC
j_gene: TRBJ2-7; v_gene: TRBV27; d_gene: TRBD2; abundance: .; len: 16; CDR3aa: CASSPRGSGGSYEQYF; CDR3nt: TGTGCCAGCAGTCCCCGGGGTAGCGGGGGATCCTACGAGCAGTACTTC
j_gene: TRBJ2-1; v_gene: TRBV5-1; d_gene: TRBD2; abundance: .; len: 15; CDR3aa: CASRIAGGNYNEQFF; CDR3nt: TGCGCCAGCAGAATAGCGGGAGGAAACTACAATGAGCAGTTCTTC
j_gene: TRBJ1-6; v_gene: TRBV3-1/TRBV3-2; d_gene: .; abundance: .; len: 14; CDR3aa: CASSQELRGSPLHF; CDR3nt: TGTGCCAGCAGCCAAGAGCTCAGGGGAAGTCCCCTCCACTTT
j_gene: TRBJ1-1; v_gene: TRBV5-5; d_gene: TRBD1; abundance: .; len: 15; CDR3aa: CASSPVGQGDTEAFF; CDR3nt: TGTGCCAGCAGCCCGGTAGGACAGGGGGACACTGAAGCTTTCTTT
j_gene: TRBJ1-2; v_gene: TRBV2; d_gene: .; abundance: .; len: 12; CDR3aa: CASSEQGSGYTF; CDR3nt: TGTGCCAGCAGTGAACAGGGGAGTGGCTACACCTTC
j_gene: TRBJ1-2; v_gene: TRBV10-3; d_gene: TRBD1; abundance: .; len: 16; CDR3aa: CAINPGQGSPNYGYTF; CDR3nt: TGTGCCATCAATCCGGGACAGGGATCTCCTAACTATGGCTACACCTTC
j_gene: TRBJ1-2; v_gene: TRBV19; d_gene: .; abundance: .; len: 13; CDR3aa: CASSIIGGYGYTF; CDR3nt: TGTGCCAGTAGTATAATCGGGGGCTATGGCTACACCTTC
j_gene: TRBJ2-3; v_gene: TRBV16; d_gene: .; abundance: few; len: 17; CDR3aa: CASSQSEVDKTTDTQYF; CDR3nt: TGTGCCAGCAGCCAATCCGAGGTGGACAAGACCACAGATACGCAGTATTTT
j_gene: TRBJ1-2; v_gene: TRBV5-6; d_gene: TRBD1; abundance: few; len: 16; CDR3aa: CASSLGLDRQVYGYTF; CDR3nt: TGTGCCAGCAGCTTGGGTTTGGACAGGCAGGTCTATGGCTACACCTTC
j_gene: TRBJ1-2; v_gene: TRBV3-1/TRBV3-2; d_gene: .; abundance: .; len: 14; CDR3aa: CASSARDSGYGYTF; CDR3nt: TGTGCCAGCAGCGCCCGTGACAGTGGGTACGGCTACACCTTC
j_gene: TRBJ2-1; v_gene: TRBV3-1/TRBV3-2; d_gene: TRBD2; abundance: .; len: 16; CDR3aa: CASSQSGGAVYNEQFF; CDR3nt: TGTGCCAGCAGCCAAAGCGGGGGGGCGGTCTACAATGAGCAGTTCTTC
j_gene: TRBJ2-2; v_gene: TRBV19; d_gene: TRBD2; abundance: once; len: 13; CDR3aa: CATTAGGTGELFF; CDR3nt: TGTGCCACCACCGCGGGGGGGACCGGGGAGCTGTTTTTT
j_gene: TRBJ2-3; v_gene: TRBV6-5; d_gene: TRBD2; abundance: .; len: 14; CDR3aa: CATRRGAGTDTQYF; CDR3nt: TGTGCCACCCGGCGGGGGGCTGGTACAGATACGCAGTATTTT
j_gene: TRBJ2-6; v_gene: TRBV12-5; d_gene: .; abundance: .; len: 14; CDR3aa: CASGSLSGANVLTF; CDR3nt: TGTGCTAGTGGTTCTCTCTCTGGGGCCAACGTCCTGACTTTC
j_gene: TRBJ2-7; v_gene: TRBV27; d_gene: .; abundance: .; len: 12; CDR3aa: CASSLSGGEQYF; CDR3nt: TGTGCCAGCAGTTTATCGGGGGGCGAGCAGTACTTC
j_gene: TRBJ1-2; v_gene: TRBV6-2/TRBV6-3; d_gene: TRBD1; abundance: .; len: 16; CDR3aa: CASSSGTGDRSYGYTF; CDR3nt: TGTGCCAGCAGTTCCGGGACAGGGGACCGCAGCTATGGCTACACCTTC
j_gene: TRBJ1-2; v_gene: TRBV2; d_gene: .; abundance: .; len: 12; CDR3aa: CASSGAGVGYTF; CDR3nt: TGTGCCAGCAGTGGGGCAGGGGTTGGCTACACCTTC
j_gene: TRBJ1-1; v_gene: TRBV30; d_gene: .; abundance: .; len: 12; CDR3aa: CASGRVDTEAFF; CDR3nt: TGTGCCTCCGGGCGGGTCGACACTGAAGCTTTCTTT
j_gene: TRBJ1-2; v_gene: TRBV5-1; d_gene: .; abundance: .; len: 14; CDR3aa: CASSLLQGGDGYTF; CDR3nt: TGCGCCAGCAGCTTGTTGCAGGGTGGCGATGGCTACACCTTC
j_gene: TRBJ2-1; v_gene: TRBV9; d_gene: .; abundance: .; len: 15; CDR3aa: CASSSRPLSGNEQFF; CDR3nt: TGTGCCAGCAGCTCAAGGCCTCTTTCGGGCAATGAGCAGTTCTTC
j_gene: TRBJ1-2; v_gene: TRBV6-5; d_gene: .; abundance: once; len: 13; CDR3aa: CASRIGVNYGYTF; CDR3nt: TGTGCCAGCAGGATAGGGGTTAACTATGGCTACACCTTC
j_gene: TRBJ1-2; v_gene: TRBV5-1; d_gene: .; abundance: .; len: 12; CDR3aa: CASSLIGDGYTF; CDR3nt: TGCGCCAGCAGCTTGATAGGGGATGGCTACACCTTC
j_gene: TRBJ1-1; v_gene: TRBV7-3; d_gene: .; abundance: .; len: 13; CDR3aa: CASSLDRTQEAFF; CDR3nt: TGTGCCAGCAGCTTAGACAGAACCCAAGAAGCTTTCTTT
j_gene: TRBJ1-1; v_gene: TRBV5-1; d_gene: .; abundance: few; len: 15; CDR3aa: CASRFGNRENTEAFF; CDR3nt: TGCGCCAGCAGGTTTGGAAACAGGGAGAACACTGAAGCTTTCTTT
j_gene: TRBJ1-4; v_gene: TRBV27; d_gene: .; abundance: .; len: 15; CDR3aa: CASSLRRGENEKLFF; CDR3nt: TGTGCCAGCAGTTTACGGCGGGGGGAAAATGAAAAACTGTTTTTT
j_gene: TRBJ1-2; v_gene: TRBV28; d_gene: TRBD1; abundance: .; len: 13; CDR3aa: CASSLGRGYGYTF; CDR3nt: TGTGCCAGCAGTTTAGGCAGGGGGTATGGCTACACCTTC
j_gene: TRBJ2-7; v_gene: TRBV3-1/TRBV3-2; d_gene: TRBD1; abundance: .; len: 14; CDR3aa: CASSQTGGNYEQYF; CDR3nt: TGTGCCAGCAGCCAGACAGGGGGCAACTACGAGCAGTACTTC
j_gene: TRBJ1-2; v_gene: TRBV11-2; d_gene: TRBD1; abundance: .; len: 17; CDR3aa: CASSLAGGTGALYGYTF; CDR3nt: TGTGCCAGCAGCTTAGCGGGGGGGACAGGGGCCTTGTATGGCTACACCTTC
j_gene: TRBJ2-1; v_gene: TRBV7-9; d_gene: TRBD1; abundance: .; len: 14; CDR3aa: CASSSLTGANEQFF; CDR3nt: TGTGCCAGCAGCTCCCTTACAGGGGCCAATGAGCAGTTCTTC
j_gene: TRBJ2-1; v_gene: TRBV19; d_gene: .; abundance: .; len: 11; CDR3aa: CASTTVNEQFF; CDR3nt: TGTGCCAGTACTACGGTCAATGAGCAGTTCTTC
j_gene: TRBJ1-2; v_gene: TRBV30; d_gene: TRBD1; abundance: .; len: 15; CDR3aa: CAWSAPDRVPYGYTF; CDR3nt: TGTGCCTGGAGTGCCCCCGACAGGGTCCCCTATGGCTACACCTTC
j_gene: TRBJ2-5; v_gene: TRBV18; d_gene: .; abundance: few; len: 15; CDR3aa: CASSQSEGGAETQYF; CDR3nt: TGTGCCAGCTCCCAGTCTGAGGGCGGGGCGGAGACCCAGTACTTC
j_gene: TRBJ1-2; v_gene: TRBV9; d_gene: .; abundance: .; len: 15; CDR3aa: CASSGQTGLYYGYTF; CDR3nt: TGTGCCAGCAGCGGACAAACGGGACTGTACTATGGCTACACCTTC
j_gene: TRBJ2-2; v_gene: TRBV5-6; d_gene: .; abundance: .; len: 13; CDR3aa: CASSRQNTGELFF; CDR3nt: TGTGCCAGCAGCCGACAGAACACCGGGGAGCTGTTTTTT
j_gene: TRBJ1-1; v_gene: TRBV5-1; d_gene: .; abundance: .; len: 15; CDR3aa: CASSLYQGQNTEAFF; CDR3nt: TGCGCCAGCAGCTTGTACCAGGGGCAGAACACTGAAGCTTTCTTT
j_gene: TRBJ2-1; v_gene: TRBV12-3/TRBV12-4; d_gene: .; abundance: .; len: 13; CDR3aa: CASKLALGNEQFF; CDR3nt: TGTGCCAGCAAACTAGCCCTCGGGAATGAGCAGTTCTTC
j_gene: TRBJ2-7; v_gene: TRBV6-5; d_gene: TRBD2; abundance: .; len: 15; CDR3aa: CASSYSLAGAYEQYF; CDR3nt: TGTGCCAGCAGTTACTCGCTAGCGGGGGCGTACGAGCAGTACTTC
j_gene: TRBJ1-2; v_gene: TRBV19; d_gene: .; abundance: .; len: 13; CDR3aa: CASKTGRDYGYTF; CDR3nt: TGTGCCAGTAAAACAGGGCGCGACTATGGCTACACCTTC
j_gene: TRBJ2-1; v_gene: TRBV6-2/TRBV6-3; d_gene: .; abundance: .; len: 15; CDR3aa: CASSYQGGLYNEQFF; CDR3nt: TGTGCCAGCAGTTACCAGGGCGGTCTCTACAATGAGCAGTTCTTC
j_gene: TRBJ2-5; v_gene: TRBV7-2; d_gene: TRBD2; abundance: .; len: 17; CDR3aa: CASSLGGPGLASETQYF; CDR3nt: TGTGCCAGCAGCCTAGGGGGGCCGGGACTAGCTTCGGAGACCCAGTACTTC
j_gene: TRBJ1-1; v_gene: TRBV12-3/TRBV12-4; d_gene: .; abundance: .; len: 12; CDR3aa: CASSAGNTEAFF; CDR3nt: TGTGCCAGCAGTGCCGGGAACACTGAAGCTTTCTTT